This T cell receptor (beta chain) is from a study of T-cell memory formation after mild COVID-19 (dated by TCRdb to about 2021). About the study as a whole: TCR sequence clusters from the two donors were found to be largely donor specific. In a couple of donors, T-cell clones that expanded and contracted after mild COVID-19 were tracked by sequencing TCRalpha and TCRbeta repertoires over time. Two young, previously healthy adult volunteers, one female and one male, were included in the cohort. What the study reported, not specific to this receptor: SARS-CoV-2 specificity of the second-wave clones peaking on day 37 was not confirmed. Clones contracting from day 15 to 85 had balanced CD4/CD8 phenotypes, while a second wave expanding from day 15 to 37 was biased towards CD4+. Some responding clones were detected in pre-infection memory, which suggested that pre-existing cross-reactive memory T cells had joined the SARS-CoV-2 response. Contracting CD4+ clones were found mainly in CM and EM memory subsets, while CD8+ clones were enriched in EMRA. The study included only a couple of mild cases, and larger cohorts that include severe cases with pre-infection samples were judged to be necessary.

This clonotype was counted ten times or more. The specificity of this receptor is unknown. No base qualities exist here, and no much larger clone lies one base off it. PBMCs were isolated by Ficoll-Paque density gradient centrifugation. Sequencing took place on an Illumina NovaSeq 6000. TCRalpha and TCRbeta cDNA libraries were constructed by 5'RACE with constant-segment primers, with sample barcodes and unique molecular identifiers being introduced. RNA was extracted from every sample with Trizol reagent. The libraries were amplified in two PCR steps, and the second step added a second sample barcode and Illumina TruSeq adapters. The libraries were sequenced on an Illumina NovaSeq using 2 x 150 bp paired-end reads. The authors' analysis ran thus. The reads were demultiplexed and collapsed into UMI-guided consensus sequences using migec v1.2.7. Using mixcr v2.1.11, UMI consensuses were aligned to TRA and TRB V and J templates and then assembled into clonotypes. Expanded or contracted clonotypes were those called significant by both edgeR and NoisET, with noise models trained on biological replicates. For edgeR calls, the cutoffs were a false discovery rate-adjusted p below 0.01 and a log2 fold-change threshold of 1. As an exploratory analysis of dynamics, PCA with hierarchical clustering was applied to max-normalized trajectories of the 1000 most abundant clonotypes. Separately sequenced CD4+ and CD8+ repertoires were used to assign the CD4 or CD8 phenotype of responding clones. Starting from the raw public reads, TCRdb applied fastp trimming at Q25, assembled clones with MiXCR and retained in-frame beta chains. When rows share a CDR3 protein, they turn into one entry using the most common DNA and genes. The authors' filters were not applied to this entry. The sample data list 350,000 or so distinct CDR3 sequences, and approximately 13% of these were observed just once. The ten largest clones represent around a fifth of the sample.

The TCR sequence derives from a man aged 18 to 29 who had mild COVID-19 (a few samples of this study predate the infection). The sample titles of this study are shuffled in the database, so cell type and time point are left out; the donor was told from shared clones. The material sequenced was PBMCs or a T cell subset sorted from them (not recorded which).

Read as DNA, the sequence is TGTGCCAGCAGCGAAGGGGGGGGACGCGATATTGGAAACACCATATATTTT. The encoded protein is CASSEGGGRDIGNTIYF. The V and J segments used are TRBV9 and TRBJ1-3; possibly the D gene is TRBD1, per 6 matching bases. CDR1 SGDLS and CDR2 YYNGEE are derived from the germline V gene. Cut back by 3 bases and 3 bases, the V and J ends lie 19 bases apart. The CDR3 has 17 amino acids, counting the end cysteine and phenylalanine. Only CDR3 DNA remains: 51 bases, in frame from the first base.